This T cell receptor (beta chain) was sequenced during a study of shared clonotypes between healthy human individuals. Broader study findings: Generation probabilities were higher for clonotypes shared across all four sorted-subset donors than for unshared ones.

Sequenced by immunoSEQ multiplex PCR; TCRdb stores in-frame clones only, minus some. Of roughly 760,000 clones detected, around 72% appear once; the ten largest clones hold 1.5% to 2%. There are 10 residues in the CDR3. From germline, CDR1 is DFQATT and CDR2 SNEGSKA (reference sequence). This clone was detected a few times. The antigen remains undetermined. An end of the junction does not agree with germline; a read error may underlie this. This same CDR3 is encoded by further DNA sequences in the sample. The receptor was derived from a woman in her twenties or thirties in good health. The chain combines TRBV20-1 with TRBJ1-4; D gene uncertain. Sequenced sample: memory CD4+ T cells sorted from blood. Subset specified: CD45RA-negative fraction. CDR3 loop: CSVRREKLFF. The CDR3 nucleotides read TGCAGTGTTAGACGAGAAAAACTGTTTTTT.